A selection of T cell receptor beta chains follows, all from one sample in a study of T-cell reconstitution after alpha-beta-depleted transplantation in children. TCRdb re-called the PCR reads through MiXCR, storing one row per CDR3 protein. Of about 830,000 distinct CDR3 sequences detected, 16% appear once; the ten largest clones hold roughly 4.8%. This specimen consisted of PBMCs, mostly from graft donor cells, obtained 360 days after TCRalphabeta/CD19-depleted stem cell transplant. The receptors stem from a male patient younger than 18 who had a stem cell transplant for acute lymphoblastic leukemia, so the T cells may come from the graft donor. Each CDR3 is given with its conserved first and last residue. Only part of the rows carry a size: once, few, many, or a class if the clone is expanded.

J: TRBJ1-5; size: NA; V: TRBV5-6; CDR3: CASSLLGEQGNQPQHF
J: TRBJ1-1; size: many; V: TRBV7-9; CDR3: CASSLVHNTEAFF
J: TRBJ2-2; size: many; V: TRBV4-1; CDR3: CASSQGWTGELFF
J: TRBJ2-5; size: few; V: TRBV7-3; CDR3: CASSLNHQETQYF
J: TRBJ2-7; size: few; V: TRBV3-1; CDR3: CASSQDSVPSSYEQYF
J: TRBJ2-7; size: few; V: TRBV5-6; CDR3: CASSTLDRPIYEQYF
J: TRBJ1-1; size: many; V: TRBV12-3/TRBV12-4; CDR3: CASRPGGVLNTEAFF
J: TRBJ2-5; size: few; V: TRBV18; CDR3: CASSPQGLAHFETQYF
J: TRBJ2-2; size: NA; V: TRBV12-3/TRBV12-4; CDR3: CASSLLSLRKGLVNTGELFF
J: TRBJ2-3; size: NA; V: TRBV7-2; CDR3: CASSLVVRPDTQYF
J: TRBJ2-7; size: few; V: TRBV10-1; CDR3: CASSAPGSSYEQYF
J: TRBJ2-1; size: many; V: TRBV12-3/TRBV12-4; CDR3: CASSFEGPGTYNEQFF